These 21 T cell receptor beta chains came from one sample sequenced in a study of cytomegalovirus exposure and HLA in healthy donors. With 60 Vbeta and 13 Jbeta primers, the PCR was carried out. This table comes from immunoSEQ multiplex PCR, and its TCRdb copy is limited to in-frame clones, with some not included. The sample comprises approximately 120,000 clones, approximately 85% of which are singletons, and about 7% rests with the top ten. Sequencing input: PBMCs. The receptor set was obtained from a woman aged 25 to 39 in good health and CMV-seropositive.

This clone came up once. This rearrangement joins TRBV28 to TRBJ2-5, with 7 nucleotides matching TRBD2. The V gene's germline CDR1 is MDHEN and CDR2 SYDVKM. The CDR3 runs to 14 residues. V dropped 6 bases and J dropped 4; count of bases not matched to a gene: 8. CDR3 region: CASSSFGLGETQYF. CDR3 nucleotides: TGTGCCAGCAGCTCCTTCGGACTAGGAGAGACCCAGTACTTC.

This clone was counted once. V and J are TRBV28 and TRBJ2-7; 10 positions match TRBD2. J was trimmed by 4 bases and V by 2 bases; bases with no gene match: 8. This CDR3 is 16 amino acids long. Germline loops: CDR1 MDHEN, CDR2 SYDVKM. CDR3 nucleotides: TGTGCCAGCAGTTTAACCCTTGCTAGCGGGAGTTACGAGCAGTACTTC. It codes for CASSLTLASGSYEQYF.

This chain uses TRBV4-1 with TRBJ2-3; TRBD2 matches 15 bases. This CDR3 comprises 15 residues. CDR1 is MGHRA and CDR2 is YSYEKL in the germline V gene. V lost 4 bases, J lost 10 bases, and 6 bases stayed unmatched. CDR3 residues: CASSLGTSGGTAQYF. The CDR3 bases are TGCGCCAGCAGCCTAGGGACTAGCGGGGGGACGGCGCAGTATTTT.

The rearrangement uses TRBV2 and TRBJ1-1; D is ambiguous. Trimming took off 4 bases at V and 1 base at J, with 13 bases between the two ends. The CDR3 contains 15 residues. Germline V gene sequence: CDR1 SNHLY, CDR2 FYNNEI. CDR3 DNA: TGTGCCAGCAGTGTACTTCCCCAGGAGAACACTGAAGCTTTCTTT. It specifies CASSVLPQENTEAFF.

The J gene is TRBJ2-5, the V gene TRBV2, with 7 bases lining up with TRBD2. CDR1 SNHLY and CDR2 FYNNEI come from the germline V gene. The junction had 11 bases not matched to a gene; V was cut back by 5 bases and J by 2 bases. The CDR3 has 16 amino acids. In DNA, the CDR3 is TGTGCCAGCAGTAAGGGGCTAGCGGTTCTTCAAGAGACCCAGTACTTC. Translation gives CASSKGLAVLQETQYF.

The chain carries TRBV7-3 and TRBJ1-2, with D maybe TRBD1 (6 bases). Germline lookup yields CDR1 SGHTA and CDR2 FQGTGA. Trimming shortened V by 5 bases and J by 3 bases, and 10 bases separated the two germline ends. This CDR3 comprises 13 residues. The CDR3 DNA is TGTGCCAGCAGCATAGGGGGGGACTATGGCTACACCTTC. It codes for CASSIGGDYGYTF.

CDR3 in DNA: TGTGCCATCAGTGAGTCGGGGGACAGTTTTCTGGAGCAGTTCTTC. Protein sequence: CAISESGDSFLEQFF. This sequence joins TRBV10-3 and TRBJ2-1; 7 bases line up with TRBD1. CDR1 is ENHRY and CDR2 is SYGVKD in the germline V gene. J lost 10 bases, V lost 0 bases, and 9 bases had no gene match. The CDR3 is 15 residues long.

The rearrangement joins TRBV6-1 to TRBJ1-2; no firm D call. With 2 bases removed from V and 2 bases from J, the gap between germline ends came to 12 bases. Germline V gives CDR1 MNHNS, CDR2 SASEGT. The CDR3 consists of 15 residues. The CDR3 loop reads CASSEFFQMNYGYTF. Written as DNA, the CDR3 is TGTGCCAGCAGTGAATTCTTCCAGATGAACTATGGCTACACCTTC.

This chain links TRBV6-1 with TRBJ1-2, with TRBD1 matching over 9 bases. The V gene's germline CDR1 is MNHNS and CDR2 SASEGT. This CDR3 contains 14 residues. Trimming took 2 bases from V and 5 from J; bases not matched to a gene: 3. CDR3: CASSESGTGYGYTF. The CDR3 DNA is TGTGCCAGCAGTGAATCCGGGACAGGGTATGGCTACACCTTC.

Only one count was recorded for this clone. V is TRBV7-2 and J is TRBJ2-7, with 7 bases identical to TRBD2. CDR3 length: 15 amino acids. Germline CDR1 and CDR2: SGHTA and FQGNSA. Trimming at V came to 0 bases and at J to 2 bases, leaving 4 bases not matched to a gene. This CDR3 reads CASSLASGRTYEQYF. CDR3 coding DNA: TGTGCCAGCAGCTTAGCCTCCGGGAGGACCTACGAGCAGTACTTC.

In this sample, this clone turned up a few times. This chain connects TRBV5-1 to TRBJ2-2; the D gene is possibly TRBD1 (5 bases). The CDR3 loop spans 13 amino acids. Germline loops: CDR1 SGHRS, CDR2 YFSETQ. V lost 7 bases and J 4 bases, leaving 11 bases between the germline ends. The CDR3 region has the DNA TGCGCCAGCCAGGGTCTGGTCACCGGGGAGCTGTTTTTT. Encoded protein: CASQGLVTGELFF.

This rearrangement joins TRBV28 to TRBJ1-4, with D unresolved. CDR1 and CDR2 (germline): MDHEN, SYDVKM. The CDR3 consists of 13 residues. The germline V and J ends were trimmed by 6 bases and 7 bases, with 12 bases remaining between them. CDR3 nucleotides: TGTGCCAGCAGCCAACGAGGAGGTGAAAAACTGTTTTTT. Protein sequence: CASSQRGGEKLFF.

V gene TRBV27 combines with J gene TRBJ2-1; TRBD2 matches at 7 bases. V gave up 2 bases and J gave up 5 bases; unmatched junction bases: 3. The CDR3 is 14 amino acids. Per the germline V gene, CDR1 is MNHEY and CDR2 is SMNVEV (reference sequence). For the CDR3, the DNA is TGTGCCAGCAGTTTAAGGACTAGTAACAATGAGCAGTTCTTC. This codes for CASSLRTSNNEQFF.

The chain links TRBV5-1 to TRBJ2-3; no firm D call. CDR1 is SGHRS and CDR2 is YFSETQ in the germline V gene. V lost 0 bases, J lost 0 bases, and 8 bases lay in between. This CDR3 is 15 amino acids long. CDR3 DNA: TGCGCCAGCAGCTTGGATGCGGTAAGCACAGATACGCAGTATTTT. Its protein product is CASSLDAVSTDTQYF.

The rearrangement joins TRBV18 to TRBJ2-3, with 8 bases aligning to TRBD2. V shed 3 bases and J 6 bases; nucleotides not matched to a gene: 8. Looked up from germline, CDR1 is KGHSH and CDR2 is LQKENI. The CDR3 runs to 15 residues. CDR3 coding DNA: TGTGCCAGCTCACCCGGAGCGGGGGAGGGCGATACGCAGTATTTT. It translates to CASSPGAGEGDTQYF.

This clone was seen more than once but under ten times. The chain is built from TRBV5-1 and TRBJ2-1, with D maybe TRBD2 (5 bases). Germline lookup yields CDR1 SGHRS and CDR2 YFSETQ. The CDR3 length is 14 residues. Trimming left V 4 bases short and J 10 bases short, with 18 bases between. CDR3 coding DNA: TGCGCCAGCAGCGTTGGGATTAGGGAGTCCGAGCAGTTCTTC. Its translation is CASSVGIRESEQFF.

Concerning this clone itself: One end of the junction is discordant with germline, which a read error may explain. This chain uses TRBV7-9 with TRBJ1-2; D is uncertain. The germline CDR1 and CDR2 sequences are SEHNR and FQNEAQ (reference sequence). The CDR3 is 12 amino acids. CDR3 residues: CSSSFALNGYTF. For the CDR3, the DNA is TGTTCCAGCAGCTTTGCGTTGAATGGCTACACCTTC.

Remarks on this clone: This sample also contains other DNA sequences that code for the same CDR3. The chain links TRBV27 to TRBJ2-7; D gene uncertain. Germline-derived CDR1 and CDR2 are MNHEY and SMNVEV (reference sequence). The CDR3 has 11 amino acids. The ends were cut back, 5 bases at V and 2 bases at J, with 4 bases in the middle. CDR3 protein: CASSSTYEQYF. The DNA for the CDR3 is TGTGCCAGCAGTAGCACCTACGAGCAGTACTTC.

The chain carries TRBV15 and TRBJ2-2, with D tentatively TRBD1 (5 bases). Germline V CDR1 and CDR2: LNHNV, YYDKDF (reference sequence). This CDR3 contains 16 residues. V was pared by 0 bases and J by 4 bases, with 12 bases between. CDR3 nucleotide sequence: TGTGCCACCAGCAGAGATCCAGGGTGGGTCACCGGGGAGCTGTTTTTT. Its translation is CATSRDPGWVTGELFF.

This clone appeared once. The rearrangement uses TRBV9 and TRBJ2-3; D call uncertain. CDR1 and CDR2 from the germline V gene are SGDLS and YYNGEE. The CDR3 has 14 amino acids. V gave up 0 bases and J gave up 5 bases, with 10 bases separating them. The DNA for the CDR3 is TGTGCCAGCAGCGTAGCTAGTGAAGGAGATACGCAGTATTTT. It specifies CASSVASEGDTQYF.

V and J are TRBV27 and TRBJ1-1, with D possibly matching TRBD1 (5 bases). This CDR3 is 13 amino acids long. Trimming left V 3 bases short and J 5 bases short, with 10 bases between. Germline V gene lookup returns CDR1 MNHEY and CDR2 SMNVEV (reference sequence). CDR3 DNA: TGTGCCAGCAGTTTCAGGGAAGGAACTGAAGCTTTCTTT. It is translated as CASSFREGTEAFF.